The entry below gives a single T cell receptor (beta chain) sequence along with its context. The antigen remains unidentified. Selection for sequencing was limited to patients who had shown CD8+CD57+ cell expansion by flow cytometry. This entry is derived from a study of CD8+CD57+ T cells in acquired aplastic anemia. Study outcomes and limitations: Measurement in patients showed lower diversity in CD8+CD57+ cells than in total CD4+ and CD8+ pools.

The CDR3 loop spans 13 amino acids. Germline lookup yields CDR1 SEHNR and CDR2 FQNEAQ (reference sequence). The J segment lost 7 bases and the V segment lost 4 bases, leaving 1 base of the junction unmatched. CDR3 and TCR beta VDJ profiling relied on genomic DNA as the template. TCRdb reprocessed the reads with MiXCR, giving one entry per CDR3 protein. Of about 16,000 distinct CDR3 sequences listed, roughly two fifths were seen once; the top ten hold about 86%. The clonotype comes from a human donor with aplastic anemia. V gene TRBV7-9 combines with J gene TRBJ2-2; 9 bases fit TRBD1. Source material: CD8+CD57+ T cells sorted from PBMCs. Subset meaning: bead-enriched CD8+CD57+ effector memory T cells from SAA patients. CDR3 amino acids: CASSYRGRGELFF. In nucleotides, the CDR3 is TGTGCCAGCAGCTACAGGGGGCGCGGGGAGCTGTTTTTT.